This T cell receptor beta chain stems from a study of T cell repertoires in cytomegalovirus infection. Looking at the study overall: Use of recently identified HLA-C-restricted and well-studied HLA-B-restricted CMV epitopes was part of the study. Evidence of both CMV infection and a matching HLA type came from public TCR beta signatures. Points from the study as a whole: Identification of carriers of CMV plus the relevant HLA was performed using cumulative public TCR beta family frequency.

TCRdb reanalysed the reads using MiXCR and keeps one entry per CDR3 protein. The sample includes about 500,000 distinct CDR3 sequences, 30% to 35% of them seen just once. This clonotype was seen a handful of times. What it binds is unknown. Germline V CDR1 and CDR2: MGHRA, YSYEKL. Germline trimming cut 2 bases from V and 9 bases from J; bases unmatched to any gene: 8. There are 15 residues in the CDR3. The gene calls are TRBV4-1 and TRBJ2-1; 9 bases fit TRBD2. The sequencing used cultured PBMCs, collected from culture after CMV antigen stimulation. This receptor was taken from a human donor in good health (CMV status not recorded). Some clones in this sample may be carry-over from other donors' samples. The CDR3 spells CASSQLSGRTGEQFF. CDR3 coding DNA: TGCGCCAGCAGCCAATTAAGCGGGAGGACGGGTGAGCAGTTCTTC.